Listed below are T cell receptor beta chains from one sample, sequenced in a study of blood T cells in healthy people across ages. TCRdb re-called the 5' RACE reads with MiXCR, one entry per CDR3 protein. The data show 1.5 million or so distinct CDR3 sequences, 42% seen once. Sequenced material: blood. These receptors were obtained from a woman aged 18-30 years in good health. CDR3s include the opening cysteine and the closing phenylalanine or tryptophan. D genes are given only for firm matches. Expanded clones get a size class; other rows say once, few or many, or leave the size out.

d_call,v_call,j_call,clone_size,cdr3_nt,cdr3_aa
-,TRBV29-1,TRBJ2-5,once,TGCAGCGCCGCATCCCCTGTAGGTGATGAGCAGTACTTC,CSAASPVGDEQYF
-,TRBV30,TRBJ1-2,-,TGTGCTCTCGGGGACTATGGCTACACCTTC,CALGDYGYTF
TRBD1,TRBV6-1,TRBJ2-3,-,TGTGCCAGCAGTGAAGTTGCCGGGACAGGGGGCCCAGATACGCAGTATTTT,CASSEVAGTGGPDTQYF
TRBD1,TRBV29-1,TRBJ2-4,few,TGCAGCGTTGAGGGACAGGGCGGGCAAAACATTCAGTACTTC,CSVEGQGGQNIQYF
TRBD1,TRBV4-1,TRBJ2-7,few,TGCGCCAGCAGCTCCCTCCGCGGACAGGGACTTCACGAGCAGTACTTC,CASSSLRGQGLHEQYF
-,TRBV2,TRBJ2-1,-,TGTGCCAGCAGGGGGGAGGGGGGTGAGCAGTTCTTC,CASRGEGGEQFF
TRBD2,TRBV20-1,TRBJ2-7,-,TGCAGTGCTAGAGACCCGGGACTAGCGTACAATGAGCAGTACTTC,CSARDPGLAYNEQYF
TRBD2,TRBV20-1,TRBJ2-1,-,TGCAGTGCTTATACTAGCGGGAGCTCAAATGAGCAGTTCTTC,CSAYTSGSSNEQFF
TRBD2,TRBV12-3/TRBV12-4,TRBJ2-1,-,TGTGCCGGCAGCTATAGCGGGAGTTCGTGGTTCTTC,CAGSYSGSSWFF
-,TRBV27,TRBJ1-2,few,TGTGCCAGCAGTTTATATGGGGCGGATGGCTACACCTTC,CASSLYGADGYTF
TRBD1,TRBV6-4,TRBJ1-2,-,TGTGCCAGCAGCGGGACAGGGGAATATGGCTACACCTTC,CASSGTGEYGYTF
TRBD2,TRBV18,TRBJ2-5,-,TGTGCCAGCTCGATCCGACTAGCGGGGGGAGAGACCCAGTACTTC,CASSIRLAGGETQYF
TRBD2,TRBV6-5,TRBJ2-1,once,TGTGCCAGCAGTTACTCTGGGCTAGCGGGAGGGGGCACGAAGTTCTTC,CASSYSGLAGGGTKFF
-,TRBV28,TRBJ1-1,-,TGTGCCAGCAGTTTCCCTTGGAAGGGTGGTCTCCCTGAAGCTTTCTTT,CASSFPWKGGLPEAFF
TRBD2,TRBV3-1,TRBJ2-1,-,TGTGCCAGCAGCCAAGCCCCTCGTCCGGGGGGAACGGGGAATGAGCAGTTCTTC,CASSQAPRPGGTGNEQFF
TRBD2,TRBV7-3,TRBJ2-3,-,TGTGCCAGCAGCATCGGGACTAGCGGGGGGGGTGATACGCAGTATTTT,CASSIGTSGGGDTQYF
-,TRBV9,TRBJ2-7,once,TGTGCCAGCAGCACCGGGCCGGGACTCTTCACCTACGAGCAGTACTTC,CASSTGPGLFTYEQYF